This T cell receptor beta chain stems from a study of Ad26.COV2.S vaccination and SARS-CoV-2 variants. In regard to this clone: Its antigen is still unknown.

Described treatment: around 19 received Ad26.COV2.S at low or high dose, single or two shots; roughly five received placebo; per-sample allocation not given. Day 63 after the first injection of vaccine or placebo was the sampling time. Assay: immunoSEQ multiplex PCR; the TCRdb copy retains only in-frame clones and omits some. Counted here are about 450,000 clones, roughly nine tenths occurring once; the ten biggest clones make up 2.5%. The germline gives CDR1 SGHRS, CDR2 YFSETQ. CDR3 length: 13 residues. Trimming stripped 1 base from V and 5 bases from J, with 9 bases between. Study-wide findings and caveats: There was reportedly substantial breadth in spike-specific CD8+ and CD4+ T cell responses after vaccination.

The source was peripheral blood, collected in a trial of Ad26.COV2.S vaccine versus placebo. The rearrangement uses TRBV5-1 and TRBJ2-5, with D perhaps TRBD2 (5 bases). The origin of this receptor is a person between 18 and 59 years old who received the Ad26.COV2.S COVID-19 vaccine or a placebo. The CDR3 DNA is TGCGCCAGCAGCTTGTCGGGGTTCGAGACCCAGTACTTC. It specifies CASSLSGFETQYF. Filled out from reference TRBV5-1 and TRBJ2-5, the complete variable domain reads KAGVTQTPRYLIKTRGQQVTLSCSPISGHRSVSWYQQTPGQGLQFLFEYFSETQRNKGNFPGRFSGRQFSNSRSEMNVSTLELGDSALYLCASSLSGFETQYFGPGTRLLVL.